The TCR beta chain under discussion was sequenced for a study of CD8 T cells in ankylosing spondylitis. Regarding the study as a whole: Reportedly, disease-linked clones are significantly enriched in ankylosing spondylitis patients' matched synovial fluid. Peripheral blood held disease-linked clones only at relatively low frequency, and these were CD8+.

TCRdb ran MiXCR on the 5' RACE reads and lists one entry per CDR3 protein. The table shows 150,000 to 200,000 distinct CDR3 sequences, with around a third occurring only once. The CDR3 runs 15 residues. The germline V gene has CDR1 MNHEY and CDR2 SVGAGI. Trimming took 2 bases from V and 0 from J; bases not matched to a gene: 2. This clonotype occurred once. Its antigen is not known. V and J are TRBV6-5 and TRBJ1-1, with 8 positions matching TRBD1. The sample consisted of synovial fluid, either unsorted or a sorted T cell fraction (not recorded which). The origin of this receptor is a male donor with ankylosing spondylitis. The CDR3 sequence: CASSYDRGVNTEAFF. CDR3 DNA sequence: TGTGCCAGCAGTTACGACAGGGGCGTGAACACTGAAGCTTTCTTT.